The 26 T cell receptor beta chains below were found in one sample sequenced in a study of CD8 T cell repertoires and HIV-1 epitope variants. Their antigens remain unidentified. Produced via immunoSEQ multiplex PCR; TCRdb's table is partial and in-frame only. The sample includes about 5,000 clones, approximately 65% of them seen just once. Sequenced: cultured CD8+ T cells derived from PBMCs. These receptors were collected from a male donor with HIV.

The table lists this clone with a few counts. The gene calls are TRBV7-9 and TRBJ1-1; 7 nucleotides align to TRBD1. Germline V gives CDR1 SEHNR, CDR2 FQNEAQ (reference sequence). Trimming at V came to 1 base and at J to 2 bases, leaving 10 bases not matched to a gene. The CDR3 totals 17 residues. The DNA for the CDR3 is TGTGCCAGCAGCTTAGTCCCCGGGACAGACCTTAACACTGAAGCTTTCTTT. It is translated as CASSLVPGTDLNTEAFF.

V usage is TRBV19 and J usage is TRBJ2-7; TRBD1 matches 7 bases. The CDR3 length is 15 residues. The junction had 8 bases not matched to a gene; V was cut back by 3 bases and J by 3 bases. Germline V gives CDR1 LNHDA, CDR2 SQIVND (reference sequence). The CDR3 reads CASSMGKGANYEQYF. The CDR3 bases are TGTGCCAGTAGTATGGGTAAGGGGGCGAACTACGAGCAGTACTTC.

There are a few counts of this clone. This chain uses TRBV5-4 with TRBJ2-7, with D possibly being TRBD1 or TRBD2 (5 bases each). The CDR3 sequence is 13 residues long. The ends were cut back, 2 bases at V and 7 bases at J, with 13 bases in the middle. Per the germline V gene, CDR1 is SGHNT and CDR2 is YYREEE (reference sequence). CDR3 nucleotide sequence: TGTGCCAGCAGCTTTGGGGGTTTCGGGGAGCAGTACTTC. Encoded protein: CASSFGGFGEQYF.

The J gene is TRBJ2-7, the V gene TRBV27; no clear D gene. The V gene lost 5 bases and the J gene lost 7 bases, with 18 bases spanning the gap. The CDR3 is made up of 14 amino acids. Germline-derived CDR1 and CDR2 are MNHEY and SMNVEV (reference sequence). The CDR3 protein is CASSKRAFREEQYF. CDR3 nucleotides: TGTGCCAGCAGTAAAAGGGCCTTCCGTGAGGAGCAGTACTTC.

By sample share, this clone is medium-sized. The chain links TRBV5-1 to TRBJ2-7; 7 bases fit TRBD2. Germline values: CDR1 SGHRS, CDR2 YFSETQ. This CDR3 comprises 17 residues. J was trimmed by 0 bases and V by 2 bases; bases with no gene match: 11. This CDR3 is CASSLYSGTTSSYEQYF. The CDR3 region has the DNA TGCGCCAGCAGCTTATACAGCGGGACCACAAGCTCCTACGAGCAGTACTTC.

The chain carries TRBV5-5 and TRBJ1-5, with TRBD1 identical over 8 bases. From germline, CDR1 is SGHKS and CDR2 YYEKEE (reference sequence). Germline trimming cut 2 bases from V and 5 bases from J; bases unmatched to any gene: 3. The length of the CDR3 is 14 residues. CDR3 loop: CASSFQGADQPQHF. For the CDR3, the DNA is TGTGCCAGCAGCTTCCAGGGGGCTGATCAGCCCCAGCATTTT. Combining the CDR3 with reference TRBV5-5 and TRBJ1-5 gives the whole variable domain DAGVTQSPTHLIKTRGQQVTLRCSPISGHKSVSWYQQVLGQGPQFIFQYYEKEERGRGNFPDRFSARQFPNYSSELNVNALLLGDSALYLCASSFQGADQPQHFGDGTRLSIL.

This sequence joins TRBV2 and TRBJ2-5; D possibly corresponds to TRBD2 (6 bases). Trimming cost V 4 bases and J 2 bases, with 17 bases left between them. The V gene's germline CDR1 is SNHLY and CDR2 FYNNEI. This CDR3 is built from 16 residues. In nucleotides, the CDR3 is TGTGCCAGCAGTGGAGGGTACGGGACTGCTCAAGAGACCCAGTACTTC. Residues: CASSGGYGTAQETQYF.

There are a few counts of this clone. The rearrangement uses TRBV10-3 and TRBJ2-7; D is perhaps TRBD1 (5 bases). The CDR3 loop spans 14 amino acids. Trimming cost V 3 bases and J 3 bases, with 12 bases left between them. The V gene's germline CDR1 is ENHRY and CDR2 SYGVKD. The CDR3: CAISDPAGIYEQYF. In nucleotides, the CDR3 is TGTGCCATCAGTGATCCGGCAGGGATCTACGAGCAGTACTTC.

The J gene is TRBJ2-6, the V gene TRBV7-8; 8 bases match TRBD2. Germline V gene data show CDR1 as SGHVS and CDR2 as FQNEAQ. This CDR3 contains 18 residues. V trimming: 4 bases; J trimming: 0 bases; junction bases outside the gene matches: 8. The CDR3 DNA is TGTGCCAGCAGCTCCCCGGGACTAGACTTCTCTGGGGCCAACGTCCTGACTTTC. It codes for CASSSPGLDFSGANVLTF. Full variable domain (outside the CDR3, taken from reference TRBV7-8 and TRBJ2-6): GAGVSQSPRYKVAKRGQDVALRCDPISGHVSLFWYQQALGQGPEFLTYFQNEAQLDKSGLPSDRFFAERPEGSVSTLKIQRTQQEDSAVYLCASSSPGLDFSGANVLTFGAGSRLTVL.

Relative to its sample, this clone is large. The rearrangement joins TRBV5-6 to TRBJ2-7; D is possibly TRBD1 (5 bases). CDR1 is SGHDT, CDR2 YYEEEE, per germline. The CDR3 sequence is 14 residues long. V was cut by 4 bases and J by 2 bases, with 13 bases left in between. CDR3 sequence: CASSDSTVTYEQYF. CDR3 in DNA: TGTGCCAGCAGCGACTCGACAGTTACCTACGAGCAGTACTTC.

The chain has TRBV7-9 and TRBJ1-4; TRBD1 is a possible D gene (6 bases). CDR1 SEHNR and CDR2 FQNEAQ come from the germline V gene (reference sequence). V lost 8 bases to trimming and J lost 5 bases, with 15 bases between them. The CDR3 is 14 amino acids. The CDR3 DNA reads TGTGCCAGCGGACCGGACAGTCGAAATGAAAAACTGTTTTTT. Translating it yields CASGPDSRNEKLFF.

V and J are TRBV28 and TRBJ2-1, with TRBD1 matching 12 bases. V gave up 5 bases and J gave up 8 bases; unmatched junction bases: 10. The CDR3 has 16 amino acids. The germline gives CDR1 MDHEN, CDR2 SYDVKM. As DNA, the CDR3 is TGTGCCAGCAGTACTCCCGGGACAGGGGGCGGGGATGAGCAGTTCTTC. Translation: CASSTPGTGGGDEQFF.

This chain connects TRBV27 to TRBJ2-7; D possibly corresponds to TRBD1 (5 bases). CDR3 length equals 15 residues. The germline V and J ends were trimmed by 6 bases and 6 bases, with 21 bases remaining between them. Germline V lookup: CDR1 MNHEY, CDR2 SMNVEV (reference sequence). The CDR3 is CASSPLVDNPGEQYF. The CDR3 DNA reads TGTGCCAGCAGCCCATTGGTGGACAACCCGGGCGAGCAGTACTTC.

The chain is built from TRBV13 and TRBJ2-2; 10 positions agree with TRBD2. Trimming at V came to 0 bases and at J to 4 bases, leaving 5 bases not matched to a gene. CDR1 is PRHDT, CDR2 FYEKMQ, per germline (reference sequence). This CDR3 region has 17 residues. CDR3 coding DNA: TGTGCCAGCAGCTTAGGTTGGGCTAGCGGGAGCACCGGGGAGCTGTTTTTT. It is translated as CASSLGWASGSTGELFF.

This chain links TRBV7-9 with TRBJ2-1; 7 bases fit TRBD2. CDR3 length: 16 amino acids. Germline CDR1 and CDR2: SEHNR and FQNEAQ (reference sequence). The ends lost 1 base at V and 1 base at J; junction bases unmatched: 4. The CDR3 spells CASSLEGGRSYNEQFF. CDR3 nucleotides: TGTGCCAGCAGCTTAGAGGGCGGGAGATCCTACAATGAGCAGTTCTTC. The whole variable domain, filled in from reference TRBV7-9 and TRBJ2-1, reads DTGVSQNPRHKITKRGQNVTFRCDPISEHNRLYWYRQTLGQGPEFLTYFQNEAQLEKSRLLSDRFSAERPKGSFSTLEIQRTEQGDSAMYLCASSLEGGRSYNEQFFGPGTRLTVL.

The chain carries TRBV6-1 and TRBJ1-6; no clear D gene. V was shortened by 3 bases and J by 3 bases, with 12 bases between the two germline ends. In germline, CDR1 is MNHNS, CDR2 SASEGT. CDR3 length equals 16 residues. The CDR3 sequence is CASSDDKYSYNSPLHF. The CDR3 DNA is TGTGCCAGCAGTGACGACAAGTACAGCTATAATTCACCCCTCCACTTT.

The gene calls are TRBV5-1 and TRBJ2-1; D not certain. This CDR3 is built from 11 residues. Trimming removed 4 bases at V and 8 bases at J, with 7 bases between. Germline V gives CDR1 SGHRS, CDR2 YFSETQ. In DNA, the CDR3 is TGCGCCAGCAGCCCGGATTATGAGCAGTTCTTC. It is translated as CASSPDYEQFF.

V and J are TRBV5-6 and TRBJ2-1; D call uncertain. The length of the CDR3 is 15 residues. V lost 0 bases, J lost 2 bases, and 9 bases lay in between. The germline V gene encodes CDR1 SGHDT and CDR2 YYEEEE. This CDR3 reads CASSLEWVPYNEQFF. DNA for the CDR3: TGTGCCAGCAGCTTGGAATGGGTCCCCTACAATGAGCAGTTCTTC. Full variable domain (remainder filled in from reference TRBV5-6 and TRBJ2-1): DAGVTQSPTHLIKTRGQQVTLRCSPKSGHDTVSWYQQALGQGPQFIFQYYEEEERQRGNFPDRFSGHQFPNYSSELNVNALLLGDSALYLCASSLEWVPYNEQFFGPGTRLTVL.

The gene calls are TRBV28 and TRBJ1-1; D gene uncertain. CDR1 and CDR2 (germline): MDHEN, SYDVKM. CDR3 length equals 11 residues. V was cut by 7 bases and J by 8 bases, with 11 bases left in between. As DNA, the CDR3 is TGTGCCAGCATTAATGCCGTCGAAGCTTTCTTT. Protein sequence: CASINAVEAFF. The full variable domain, its missing parts supplied by reference TRBV28 and TRBJ1-1, is DVKVTQSSRYLVKRTGEKVFLECVQDMDHENMFWYRQDPGLGLRLIYFSYDVKMKEKGDIPEGYSVSREKKERFSLILESASTNQTSMYLCASINAVEAFFGQGTRLTVV.

Only a few counts were recorded for this clone. The V call is TRBV5-5, the J call TRBJ1-1; D remains ambiguous. The germline V gene encodes CDR1 SGHKS and CDR2 YYEKEE (reference sequence). With 0 bases removed from V and 6 bases from J, the gap between germline ends came to 6 bases. The CDR3 runs 12 residues. In nucleotides, the CDR3 is TGTGCCAGCAGCTTGGGGTACTCTGAAGCTTTCTTT. This gives the protein CASSLGYSEAFF.

The gene calls are TRBV5-1 and TRBJ1-1; D is unresolved. Trimming took 0 bases from V and 3 from J, leaving 6 bases between them. Germline V CDR1 and CDR2: SGHRS, YFSETQ. This CDR3 contains 13 residues. The CDR3 spells CASSLARDTEAFF. The CDR3 nucleotides are TGCGCCAGCAGCTTGGCGAGGGACACTGAAGCTTTCTTT.

The V and J genes are TRBV28 and TRBJ2-5, with D hard to call. CDR1 is MDHEN and CDR2 is SYDVKM in the germline V gene. Trimming stripped 1 base from V and 5 bases from J, with 14 bases between. The CDR3 is 15 residues long. Written as DNA, the CDR3 is TGTGCCAGCAGTTTATACGCCGTCAGTGGGGAGACCCAGTACTTC. Translating it yields CASSLYAVSGETQYF.

The chain couples TRBV9 to TRBJ2-7; 11 nucleotides agree with TRBD2. V shed 4 bases and J 3 bases; nucleotides not matched to a gene: 9. Germline-derived CDR1 and CDR2 are SGDLS and YYNGEE. The CDR3 runs 16 residues. The DNA for the CDR3 is TGTGCCAGCAGCCCATTTAGCGGGAGGGCCCACTACGAGCAGTACTTC. It yields the protein CASSPFSGRAHYEQYF.

This clone was seen a few times. The chain employs TRBV11-2 and TRBJ2-7; D not certain. CDR3 size: 13 residues. The V end was cut by 5 bases, the J end by 3 bases, with 11 bases between. Germline V CDR1 and CDR2: SGHAT, FQNNGV. The CDR3 DNA reads as TGTGCCAGCAGCCTTAACTACTTCTACGAGCAGTACTTC. It is translated as CASSLNYFYEQYF.

The chain carries TRBV2 and TRBJ2-1, with TRBD2 matching over 8 bases. The CDR3 sequence is 21 residues long. V was pared by 3 bases and J by 1 base, with 20 bases of the junction left unmatched. Germline V gives CDR1 SNHLY, CDR2 FYNNEI. The CDR3 bases are TGTGCCAGCAGTGAGGGTAGAACGGCTAGCGGGCCCCTCTGGTCCTACAATGAGCAGTTCTTC. Translated: CASSEGRTASGPLWSYNEQFF.

This clone was picked up a small number of times. This chain joins TRBV5-4 and TRBJ2-7, with 7 bases lining up with TRBD1. The CDR3 loop spans 13 amino acids. V trimming: 2 bases; J trimming: 5 bases; junction bases outside the gene matches: 4. CDR1 is SGHNT and CDR2 is YYREEE in the germline V gene (reference sequence). CDR3 bases: TGTGCCAGCAGCTTCCTAGGGGGCAACGAGCAGTACTTC. This encodes CASSFLGGNEQYF.